These T cell receptor beta chains were read from a single sample in a study of blood T cell repertoires in COVID-19. The repertoire was sequenced with immunoSEQ multiplex PCR; TCRdb's copy has only in-frame clones and lacks some. The table records about 150,000 clones, roughly 83% of them present only once. Sequencing input: PBMCs or T cells enriched from blood (not recorded which). The receptor set was obtained from a man aged 65 to 79 who had been exposed to COVID-19. Both conserved end residues are part of each CDR3. The D gene is left open where the match is weak. The size entry is marked missing in some rows and otherwise reads once, few, many or a size class.

cdr3_aa	cdr3_nt	v_call	j_call	d_call	clone_size
CASSSPRGEGETQYF	TGTGCCAGCAGCTCCCCGCGAGGAGAAGGAGAGACCCAGTACTTC	TRBV11-3	TRBJ2-5	NA	NA
CANTIETGIYGYTF	TGTGCCAACACTATAGAGACAGGAATCTATGGCTACACCTTC	TRBV2	TRBJ1-2	NA	NA
CASSLRGGLYEQYF	TGTGCCAGCAGCCTTAGGGGAGGACTCTACGAGCAGTACTTC	TRBV11-2	TRBJ2-7	NA	NA
CASTTYRGDEQYF	TGTGCCAGCACCACGTACAGGGGCGACGAGCAGTACTTC	TRBV6-5	TRBJ2-7	TRBD1	NA
CASSLSVSGSPLHF	TGTGCCAGCAGTTTAAGCGTGAGTGGTTCACCCCTCCACTTT	TRBV28	TRBJ1-6	NA	NA
CASSQSSYGYTF	TGCGCCAGCAGTCAATCGAGCTATGGCTACACCTTC	TRBV23-1	TRBJ1-2	NA	NA
CALGQPNTDTQYF	TGTGCCCTCGGACAACCGAACACAGATACGCAGTATTTT	TRBV11-2	TRBJ2-3	NA	NA
CASSSFRTGTFF	TGTGCCAGTAGTTCGTTCCGGACAGGCACCTTTTTT	TRBV19	TRBJ1-4	TRBD1	NA
CASSQGTSGNTGELFF	TGCGCCAGCAGCCAAGGGACTAGCGGAAACACCGGGGAGCTGTTTTTT	TRBV4-3	TRBJ2-2	TRBD2	NA
CASSLGDRLFQGNTIYF	TGTGCCAGCAGCTTAGGGGACAGGCTGTTTCAGGGAAACACCATATATTTT	TRBV7-2	TRBJ1-3	TRBD1	NA
CASIAGGGLFAGEQFF	TGTGCCAGCATCGCGGGGGGGGGCCTTTTTGCAGGTGAGCAGTTCTTC	TRBV7-2	TRBJ2-1	TRBD2	NA
CASSLGPNYGYTF	TGTGCCAGCAGCTTGGGGCCTAACTATGGCTACACCTTC	TRBV5-6	TRBJ1-2	NA	NA
CASTLGAGANVLTF	TGTGCCAGCACCTTAGGGGCTGGGGCCAACGTCCTGACTTTC	TRBV6-6	TRBJ2-6	NA	NA
CASSTGTGRKLFF	TGTGCCAGTAGTACCGGGACAGGGCGAAAACTGTTTTTT	TRBV19	TRBJ1-4	TRBD1	NA
CASSLEDRARDEQYF	TGTGCCAGCAGCTTAGAGGACAGGGCCCGCGACGAGCAGTACTTC	TRBV7-9	TRBJ2-7	TRBD1	NA
CASSPSPGTQYF	TGCGCCAGCAGCCCATCTCCAGGGACCCAGTACTTC	TRBV5-1	TRBJ2-5	NA	NA
CASTVMGAGDGYTF	TGTGCCAGTACCGTGATGGGGGCCGGAGACGGCTACACCTTC	TRBV19	TRBJ1-2	NA	few
CASSHAVNGQPGQYF	TGCGCCAGCAGCCACGCGGTTAACGGACAACCGGGGCAGTACTTC	TRBV4-1	TRBJ2-7	NA	once
CASSPGQGNEKLFF	TGTGCCAGCTCACCGGGACAGGGAAATGAAAAACTGTTTTTT	TRBV18	TRBJ1-4	TRBD1	NA
CASSLVPGTPLHF	TGTGCCAGCAGCTTGGTCCCCGGGACACCCCTCCACTTT	TRBV5-5	TRBJ1-6	NA	few
CSGGDRDANTGELFF	TGCAGCGGCGGGGACAGGGACGCGAACACCGGGGAGCTGTTTTTT	TRBV29-1	TRBJ2-2	TRBD1	NA
CASRRDRGTGTPLHF	TGTGCCAGCCGCCGGGACAGGGGAACGGGAACACCCCTCCACTTT	TRBV6-5	TRBJ1-6	TRBD1	NA
CASSPRGGKANYGYTF	TGTGCCAGCAGCCCTAGGGGGGGGAAAGCTAACTATGGCTACACCTTC	TRBV7-2	TRBJ1-2	NA	NA
CASSQDGSGSSYGYTF	TGTGCCAGCAGCCAAGATGGTTCAGGCAGTAGCTATGGCTACACCTTC	TRBV3-1/TRBV3-2	TRBJ1-2	NA	NA